This is a list of T cell receptor beta chains from one sample in a study of neurological immune-mediated disorders. Each CDR3 protein is one row after TCRdb ran MiXCR on the 5' RACE reads. Among 35,000 to 55,000 distinct CDR3 sequences listed, around 6% were seen once. The sequencing sample was made of CD4+ T cells from blood. Receptors originate from a woman in her 40s in good health. The CDR3 runs from the conserved cysteine through the conserved F or W. Each record gives: CDR3 length, V gene, clone size, J gene, D gene, CDR3 protein, CDR3 DNA. A D gene is named only where the DNA matches it firmly. The size of a clone is reported for some rows only, either as once, few or many, or as a class for expanded clones.

16	TRBV28	once	TRBJ1-5	.	CASSLVRGDQNQPQHF	TGTGCCAGCAGCTTGGTACGGGGGGACCAGAATCAGCCCCAGCATTTT
13	TRBV5-1	.	TRBJ2-7	.	CASSYSSSYEQYF	TGCGCCAGCAGCTACAGCAGCTCCTACGAGCAGTACTTC
13	TRBV29-1	many	TRBJ1-5	TRBD1	CSVRGDRVGPQHF	TGCAGCGTTCGGGGGGACAGGGTGGGGCCCCAGCATTTT
15	TRBV11-2	many	TRBJ1-6	.	CASSLAGGYNSPLHF	TGTGCCAGCAGCTTAGCTGGAGGGTATAATTCACCCCTCCACTTT
13	TRBV10-3	many	TRBJ2-5	TRBD2	CAISKLAEETQYF	TGTGCCATCAGTAAACTAGCGGAAGAGACCCAGTACTTC
13	TRBV6-1	many	TRBJ1-4	.	CASSESAEVKLFF	TGTGCCAGCAGTGAATCAGCGGAGGTAAAACTGTTTTTT
13	TRBV28	many	TRBJ2-5	.	CASSSLGVETQYF	TGTGCCAGCAGTTCCCTCGGGGTAGAGACCCAGTACTTC
17	TRBV5-6	many	TRBJ2-2	.	CASSPTLMHMNTGELFF	TGTGCCAGCAGCCCGACACTGATGCACATGAACACCGGGGAGCTGTTTTTT
14	TRBV6-5	many	TRBJ2-7	TRBD1	CASRETGGGYEQYF	TGTGCCAGCAGGGAGACAGGGGGCGGCTACGAGCAGTACTTC
17	TRBV28	many	TRBJ2-1	TRBD2	CASSPGTSVWTYNEQFF	TGTGCCAGCAGCCCCGGGACTAGCGTATGGACCTACAATGAGCAGTTCTTC
14	TRBV20-1	many	TRBJ2-6	.	CSAIRATGANVLTF	TGCAGTGCAATTAGGGCAACCGGGGCCAACGTCCTGACTTTC
19	TRBV5-1	.	TRBJ2-1	TRBD2	CASSSGLAGGFVSYNEQFF	TGCGCCAGCAGCTCGGGACTAGCGGGAGGATTCGTATCCTACAATGAGCAGTTCTTC
16	TRBV20-1	many	TRBJ2-7	TRBD2	CSAPLGELAGAYEQYF	TGCAGTGCTCCCCTGGGGGAGCTAGCGGGAGCCTACGAGCAGTACTTC
14	TRBV6-6	many	TRBJ2-2	TRBD2	CAISSGGNTGELFF	TGTGCCATCTCTAGCGGGGGGAACACCGGGGAGCTGTTTTTT
15	TRBV5-1	many	TRBJ2-5	TRBD1	CASSPTGALQETQYF	TGCGCCAGCAGCCCTACAGGGGCCCTACAAGAGACCCAGTACTTC
12	TRBV9	medium-sized	TRBJ2-2	.	CASSVYQGELFF	TGTGCCAGCAGCGTTTACCAGGGGGAGCTGTTTTTT
14	TRBV5-1	many	TRBJ2-3	.	CASSAGLDTDTQYF	TGCGCCAGCAGCGCGGGCCTGGACACAGATACGCAGTATTTT
15	TRBV5-1	many	TRBJ2-2	.	CASSLGLGATGELFF	TGCGCCAGCAGCTTGGGACTAGGGGCCACCGGGGAGCTGTTTTTT
15	TRBV7-2	many	TRBJ1-4	.	CASSLQASTNEKLFF	TGTGCCAGCAGCTTACAGGCGTCAACTAATGAAAAACTGTTTTTT
15	TRBV11-2	many	TRBJ2-5	TRBD2	CASSALAGYQETQYF	TGTGCCAGCAGCGCCCTAGCGGGTTACCAAGAGACCCAGTACTTC
17	TRBV21-1	once	TRBJ2-6	.	CARTGQAQSSGANVLTF	TGTGCCAGGACGGGACAGGCGCAAAGCTCTGGGGCCAACGTCCTGACTTTC
16	TRBV5-1	many	TRBJ2-3	TRBD1	CASSLGGTGSKDTQYF	TGCGCCAGCAGCTTGGGGGGGACAGGGTCAAAAGATACGCAGTATTTT
12	TRBV9	many	TRBJ2-1	.	CASSVETDEQFF	TGTGCCAGCAGCGTAGAAACCGATGAGCAGTTCTTC
17	TRBV5-1	many	TRBJ1-2	TRBD1	CASSKYRGDTRDYGYTF	TGCGCCAGCAGCAAATACAGGGGCGATACTAGGGACTATGGCTACACCTTC
13	TRBV20-1	many	TRBJ2-2	.	CSARGSHPGELFF	TGCAGTGCTAGGGGGAGTCACCCCGGGGAGCTGTTTTTT
14	TRBV5-5	many	TRBJ2-5	.	CASSPGGFQETQYF	TGTGCCAGCAGCCCAGGTGGGTTCCAAGAGACCCAGTACTTC
14	TRBV9	many	TRBJ2-3	.	CASSVGSSADTQYF	TGTGCCAGCAGCGTCGGGAGTTCGGCGGATACGCAGTATTTT
17	TRBV14	few	TRBJ2-1	.	CASSHHLAYRSYNEQFF	TGTGCCAGCAGCCACCACCTAGCGTATCGCTCCTACAATGAGCAGTTCTTC
16	TRBV5-1	many	TRBJ2-7	TRBD1	CASSLAVATGAHEQYF	TGCGCCAGCAGCTTGGCCGTAGCGACAGGGGCCCACGAGCAGTACTTC